Detailed here is one TCR beta chain. The antigen is undetermined. Profiled with immunoSEQ multiplex PCR; TCRdb holds only in-frame clones, not every one. The sample lists 100,000 to 150,000 clones; about nine tenths were seen once. This sample is drawn from a study of T cell responses to AZD1222 COVID-19 vaccine. Study outcomes and limitations: Baseline seropositives among AZD1222 recipients totaled only 5 to 7. Spike was spanned by vaccine-associated CD4 TCRs, with dominance at 160-218 and 743-854. The donors showed a predominance of white British ancestry and of females, with possible underestimation of clonal diversity.

The CDR3 is 17 residues long. The germline V gene encodes CDR1 LNHDA and CDR2 SQIVND (reference sequence). Germline trimming cut 5 bases from V and 2 bases from J; bases unmatched to any gene: 12. The chain joins TRBV19 to TRBJ2-3; 8 bases fit TRBD2. Sequencing was performed on peripheral blood, taken on day 0 of AZD1222 vaccination. The receptor was derived from an adult in good health. CDR3: CASSDLAGKTYTDTQYF. CDR3 DNA sequence: TGTGCCAGTAGTGACTTAGCGGGGAAAACATACACAGATACGCAGTATTTT.